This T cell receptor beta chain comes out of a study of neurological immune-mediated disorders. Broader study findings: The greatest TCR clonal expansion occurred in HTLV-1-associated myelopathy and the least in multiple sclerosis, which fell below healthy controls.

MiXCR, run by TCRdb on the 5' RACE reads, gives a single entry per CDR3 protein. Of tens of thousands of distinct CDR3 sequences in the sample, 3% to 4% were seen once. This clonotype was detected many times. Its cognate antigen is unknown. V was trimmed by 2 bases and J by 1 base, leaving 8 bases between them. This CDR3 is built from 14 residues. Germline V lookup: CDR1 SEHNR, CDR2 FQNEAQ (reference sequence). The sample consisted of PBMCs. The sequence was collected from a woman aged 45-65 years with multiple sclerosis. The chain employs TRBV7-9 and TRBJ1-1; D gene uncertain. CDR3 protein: CASSLIGRNTEAFF. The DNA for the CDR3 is TGTGCCAGCAGCTTAATAGGTCGGAACACTGAAGCTTTCTTT.